A selection of T cell receptor beta chains follows, all from one sample in a study of T cells in Graves' hyperthyroidism and ophthalmopathy. TCRdb re-analysed the multiplex PCR reads in MiXCR, keeping a single row per CDR3 protein. Among around 300,000 distinct CDR3 sequences listed, around 15% were seen once. Sample: blood. The receptors here all came from a woman between 35 and 50 years old with Graves' ophthalmopathy. Both conserved end residues are part of each CDR3. The D gene is left open where the match is weak.

J | D | V | CDR3
TRBJ2-3 | TRBD2 | TRBV27 | CASRVWAGTSGGDTQYF
TRBJ2-1 | TRBD1 | TRBV6-2/TRBV6-3 | CASRYRDRVGNEQFF
TRBJ1-1 | NA | TRBV6-1 | CASSPGAEFF
TRBJ2-7 | TRBD1 | TRBV12-3/TRBV12-4 | CASRGGQGASYEQYF
TRBJ2-1 | TRBD2 | TRBV12-3/TRBV12-4 | CASRKIAGGVYNEQFF
TRBJ2-1 | TRBD1 | TRBV27 | CASSHLRPQGAVWYNEQFF
TRBJ2-1 | TRBD2 | TRBV2 | CASSEASRGGSNEQFF
TRBJ1-3 | NA | TRBV7-9 | CASSLQRSGNTIYF
TRBJ2-1 | NA | TRBV12-3/TRBV12-4 | CASSQYNEQFF
TRBJ1-2 | NA | TRBV11-2 | CASSLGPPSHYGYTF
TRBJ2-5 | TRBD1 | TRBV12-3/TRBV12-4 | CASSGTGARETQYF
TRBJ2-5 | NA | TRBV3-1 | CASSPGTEVTQYF
TRBJ2-1 | NA | TRBV9 | CAGSASWVSNEQFF
TRBJ2-7 | TRBD2 | TRBV11-2 | CASKKGRGSSGYEQYF
TRBJ2-3 | TRBD1 | TRBV12-3/TRBV12-4 | CASSSTQGAHTQYF
TRBJ1-5 | NA | TRBV2 | CASSASVSQPQHF
TRBJ2-2 | NA | TRBV2 | CASSEFVGLNSGELFF
TRBJ2-5 | TRBD1 | TRBV5-1 | CASSGPTGAKETQYF
TRBJ2-1 | NA | TRBV3-1 | CASSQLRDNEQFF
TRBJ1-1 | NA | TRBV28 | CATPLRGDILWGTEAFF
TRBJ1-4 | NA | TRBV4-1 | CASSQGVPGLTRKSTNEKLFF
TRBJ1-5 | TRBD1 | TRBV27 | CASSLDRGHQPQHF
TRBJ2-1 | NA | TRBV29-1 | CSVANGGQFF
TRBJ1-5 | NA | TRBV19 | CASSIDYSNQPQHF
TRBJ2-7 | NA | TRBV20-1 | CSARGIGGEQYF
TRBJ1-2 | NA | TRBV6-1 | CASSERRAGTF
TRBJ1-6 | NA | TRBV6-5 | CASSYTGLKGYSPLHF
TRBJ1-1 | NA | TRBV6-1 | CASRRDALNTEAFF
TRBJ2-7 | NA | TRBV20-1 | CSARDSGPYLLDSGEQYF
TRBJ2-7 | TRBD2 | TRBV9 | CASSPTGTSVSYEQYF
TRBJ2-5 | NA | TRBV10-1 | CASSDKGSSETQYF
TRBJ2-2 | NA | TRBV7-9 | CASSRGELFF
TRBJ1-4 | TRBD1 | TRBV19 | CASSNRDRGRDEKLFF
TRBJ2-1 | NA | TRBV10-3 | CATVNNPGDEQFF
TRBJ1-2 | TRBD1 | TRBV18 | CASSSITGALNGYTF
TRBJ1-1 | TRBD1 | TRBV6-1 | CASSYLRGHAEAFF
TRBJ1-2 | TRBD1 | TRBV20-1 | CSAEPYRGGYTF
TRBJ1-6 | TRBD1 | TRBV6-1 | CASSQPDRASPLHF
TRBJ2-1 | NA | TRBV20-1 | CSAFPWGGLNNEQFF
TRBJ2-7 | NA | TRBV20-1 | CSAAGSYEQYF
TRBJ2-2 | NA | TRBV20-1 | CSASPYTGELFF
TRBJ1-1 | NA | TRBV4-2 | CASSRPGDTTEAFF
TRBJ1-6 | NA | TRBV6-1 | CASSTPPERPYHF
TRBJ2-1 | NA | TRBV28 | CASSFMHNEQFF
TRBJ2-1 | NA | TRBV11-2 | CASSSAGRGGNEQFF
TRBJ2-5 | NA | TRBV29-1 | CSAGQETQYF
TRBJ2-6 | TRBD1 | TRBV19 | CASSQGAGANVLTF
TRBJ2-5 | NA | TRBV11-2 | CASSRGAQTQYF
TRBJ2-4 | NA | TRBV7-9 | CASSPWGARGNIQYF
TRBJ1-5 | NA | TRBV4-1 | CASSQEGARSNQPQHF